The 5 T cell receptor beta chains below all came from one sample that was sequenced in a study of blood T cell repertoires in COVID-19. This table comes from immunoSEQ multiplex PCR, and its TCRdb copy is limited to in-frame clones, with some not included. The sample lists approximately 170,000 clones, approximately 87% seen once, with 3.5% to 5% in the top ten. The material sequenced was PBMCs or T cells enriched from blood (not recorded which). The receptors shown here come from a woman aged 45-65 years who had recovered from COVID-19.

The chain uses TRBV3-1 (or the pseudogene TRBV3-2) and TRBJ2-5, with D perhaps TRBD1 (7 bases). Germline CDR1 and CDR2: LGHDT and YNNKEL (reference sequence). The ends were cut back, 5 bases at V and 2 bases at J, with 24 bases in the middle. The CDR3 length is 18 residues. CDR3 protein: CASSKTGTALRGQETQYF. CDR3 bases: TGTGCCAGCAGCAAAACCGGGACAGCACTTCGGGGGCAAGAGACCCAGTACTTC.

The chain links TRBV30 to TRBJ1-3; D unresolved. Germline CDR1 reads GTSNPN; CDR2 reads SVGIG (reference sequence). The CDR3 totals 13 residues. Trimming pared 5 bases from V and 0 bases from J, leaving 8 bases between. This chain's CDR3 is CAWSTSSGNTIYF. The DNA for the CDR3 is TGTGCCTGGTCGACTAGCTCTGGAAACACCATATATTTT.

The chain recombines TRBV2 with TRBJ1-6; D remains unclear. The ends were cut back, 5 bases at V and 10 bases at J, with 27 bases in the middle. Germline V gene sequence: CDR1 SNHLY, CDR2 FYNNEI. This CDR3 has 18 residues. CDR3 in amino acids: CASSPTQTPGSISSPLHF. The CDR3 DNA reads as TGTGCCAGCAGTCCTACACAAACGCCGGGATCTATATCATCACCCCTCCACTTT.

V is TRBV28 and J is TRBJ2-1; 10 positions match TRBD1. Germline CDR1 reads MDHEN; CDR2 reads SYDVKM. The V segment lost 4 bases and the J segment 8 bases; nucleotides outside the gene matches: 5. This CDR3 region has 14 residues. This chain's CDR3 is CASSSWDRGYEQFF. The CDR3 nucleotides read TGTGCCAGCAGTTCTTGGGACAGGGGCTATGAGCAGTTCTTC.

The gene calls are TRBV6-4 and TRBJ2-3; 8 bases are shared with TRBD2. Trimming took 3 bases from V and 3 from J; bases not matched to a gene: 5. This CDR3 region has 15 residues. CDR1 is MRHNA, CDR2 SNTAGT, per germline. CDR3 protein: CASSEEVAGTDTQYF. The CDR3 nucleotides are TGTGCCAGCAGTGAGGAGGTAGCGGGGACAGATACGCAGTATTTT.